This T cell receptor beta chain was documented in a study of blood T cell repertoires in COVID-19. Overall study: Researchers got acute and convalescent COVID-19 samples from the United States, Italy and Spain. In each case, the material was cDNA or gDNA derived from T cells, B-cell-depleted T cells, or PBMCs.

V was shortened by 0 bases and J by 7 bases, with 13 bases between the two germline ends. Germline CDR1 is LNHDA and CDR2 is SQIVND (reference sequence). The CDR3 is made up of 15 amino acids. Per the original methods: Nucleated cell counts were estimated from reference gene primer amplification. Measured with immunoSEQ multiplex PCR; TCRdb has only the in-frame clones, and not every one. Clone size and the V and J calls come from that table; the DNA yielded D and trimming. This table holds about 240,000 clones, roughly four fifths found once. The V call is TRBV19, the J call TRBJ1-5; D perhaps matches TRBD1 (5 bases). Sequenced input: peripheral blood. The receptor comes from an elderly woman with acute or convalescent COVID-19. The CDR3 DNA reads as TGTGCCAGTAGTATAGAGGGAAGGGGTAGACAGCCCCAGCATTTT. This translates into CASSIEGRGRQPQHF.